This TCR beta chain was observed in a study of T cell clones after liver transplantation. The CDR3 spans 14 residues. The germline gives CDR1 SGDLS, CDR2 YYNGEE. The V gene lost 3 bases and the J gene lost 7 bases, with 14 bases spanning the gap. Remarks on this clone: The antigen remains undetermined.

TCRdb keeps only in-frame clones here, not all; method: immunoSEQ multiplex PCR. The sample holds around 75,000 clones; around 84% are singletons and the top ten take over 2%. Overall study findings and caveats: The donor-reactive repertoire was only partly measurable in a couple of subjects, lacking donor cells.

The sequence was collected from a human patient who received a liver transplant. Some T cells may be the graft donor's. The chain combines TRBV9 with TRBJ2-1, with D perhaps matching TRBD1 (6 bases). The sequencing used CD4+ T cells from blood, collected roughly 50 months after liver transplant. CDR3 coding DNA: TGTGCCAGCAGCGCCTCTCCAAGGGGGAATGAGCAGTTCTTC. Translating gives CASSASPRGNEQFF.